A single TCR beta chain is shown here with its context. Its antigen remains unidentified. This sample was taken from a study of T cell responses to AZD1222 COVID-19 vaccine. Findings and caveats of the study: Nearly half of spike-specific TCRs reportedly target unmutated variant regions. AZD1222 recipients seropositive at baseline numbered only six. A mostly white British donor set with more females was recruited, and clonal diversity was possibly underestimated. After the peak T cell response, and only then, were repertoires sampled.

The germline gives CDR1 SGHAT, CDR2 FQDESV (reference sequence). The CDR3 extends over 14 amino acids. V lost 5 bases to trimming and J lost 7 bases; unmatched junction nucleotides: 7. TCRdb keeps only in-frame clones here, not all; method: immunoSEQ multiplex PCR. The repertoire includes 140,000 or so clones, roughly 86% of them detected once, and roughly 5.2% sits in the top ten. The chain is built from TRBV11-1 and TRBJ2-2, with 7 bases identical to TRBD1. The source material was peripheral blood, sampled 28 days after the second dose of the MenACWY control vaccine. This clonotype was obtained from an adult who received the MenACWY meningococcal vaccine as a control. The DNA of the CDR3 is TGTGCCAGCAGCCTCGGGACAGATCACGGGGAGCTGTTTTTT. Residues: CASSLGTDHGELFF.